These T cell receptor beta chains were read from a single sample in a study of T-cell memory formation after mild COVID-19. TCRdb reanalysed the 5' RACE reads using MiXCR and keeps one entry per CDR3 protein. The sample has around 390,000 distinct CDR3 sequences; about 17% are singletons. The sequenced material came from PBMCs or a T cell subset sorted from them (not recorded which). All receptors derive from a man between 18 and 35 years old who had mild COVID-19 (a few samples of this study predate the infection). Cell type and time point are not known. Both conserved end residues are part of each CDR3. A D gene is named only where the DNA matches it firmly. Clone size appears in some rows only: once, few, many, or a class for an expanded clone.

j_call v_call d_call clone_size cdr3_aa cdr3_nt
TRBJ2-7 TRBV27 TRBD1 . CASSAGGTPYEQYF TGTGCCAGCAGCGCAGGGGGTACCCCCTACGAGCAGTACTTC
TRBJ2-1 TRBV2 TRBD2 few CASSVGLPVDNEQFF TGTGCCAGCAGTGTGGGACTACCGGTCGACAATGAGCAGTTCTTC
TRBJ2-5 TRBV11-2 . few CASSLVGRGESETQYF TGTGCCAGCAGCCTAGTCGGCAGGGGAGAATCGGAGACCCAGTACTTC
TRBJ1-1 TRBV5-1 . few CASSLGPDGTEAFF TGCGCCAGCAGCTTGGGACCCGACGGCACTGAAGCTTTCTTT
TRBJ2-3 TRBV20-1 . . CSASQVSTDTQYF TGCAGTGCTAGTCAGGTTAGCACAGATACGCAGTATTTT
TRBJ1-1 TRBV12-3/TRBV12-4 . . CASSFGGGGRAFF TGTGCCAGCAGTTTTGGGGGAGGAGGGCGGGCTTTCTTT
TRBJ2-3 TRBV5-1 . . CASSLGQGRDTQYF TGCGCCAGCAGCTTGGGCCAGGGTAGAGATACGCAGTATTTT
TRBJ1-1 TRBV20-1 . few CSASRDSNTEAFF TGCAGTGCGTCGAGGGACTCGAACACTGAAGCTTTCTTT
TRBJ1-1 TRBV2 . few CASSEYRSEAFF TGTGCCAGCAGTGAATATAGGTCTGAAGCTTTCTTT
TRBJ2-5 TRBV12-3/TRBV12-4 . . CASSRGSLKETQYF TGTGCCAGCAGTCGAGGGAGTTTGAAAGAGACCCAGTACTTC
TRBJ2-7 TRBV12-3/TRBV12-4 . few CASSFPDWSYEQYF TGTGCCAGCAGTTTCCCGGACTGGTCCTACGAGCAGTACTTC
TRBJ1-5 TRBV7-2 . . CASTRDFGDNQPQHF TGTGCCAGCACGAGGGACTTCGGAGACAATCAGCCCCAGCATTTT
TRBJ1-5 TRBV20-1 . . CSARTWGQPQHF TGCAGTGCCAGGACTTGGGGCCAGCCCCAGCATTTT
TRBJ1-1 TRBV29-1 . . CSVDTGSNTEAFF TGCAGCGTTGATACTGGGTCGAACACTGAAGCTTTCTTT
TRBJ2-7 TRBV20-1 . . CSARWAGSSYEQYF TGCAGTGCTAGGTGGGCGGGTAGCTCCTACGAGCAGTACTTC
TRBJ2-5 TRBV19 . . CASSILLGNQETQYF TGTGCCAGTAGCATTTTACTAGGAAACCAAGAGACCCAGTACTTC
TRBJ1-2 TRBV12-3/TRBV12-4 TRBD1 few CASSLLQGFSGYTF TGTGCCAGCAGTTTACTACAGGGGTTCTCTGGCTACACCTTC
TRBJ2-6 TRBV2 TRBD1 few CASRDRSPSGANVLTF TGTGCCAGCCGGGACAGGAGCCCCTCTGGGGCCAACGTCCTGACTTTC
TRBJ2-1 TRBV20-1 . . CSARDQGGYNEQFF TGCAGTGCTAGAGATCAAGGCGGCTACAATGAGCAGTTCTTC
TRBJ2-1 TRBV5-1 TRBD2 . CASSLAGVTPNEQFF TGCGCCAGCAGTCTAGCGGGGGTTACCCCCAATGAGCAGTTCTTC
TRBJ1-1 TRBV12-3/TRBV12-4 TRBD1 . CASSLLWDRGNTEAFF TGTGCCAGCAGTCTGCTCTGGGACAGGGGTAACACTGAAGCTTTCTTT
TRBJ1-2 TRBV4-1 . . CASSPRTASMDYTF TGCGCCAGCAGCCCGAGGACAGCGTCGATGGACTACACCTTC
TRBJ2-4 TRBV20-1 TRBD2 few CSAREATSAYIQYF TGCAGTGCTAGAGAAGCGACTAGCGCTTACATTCAGTACTTC
TRBJ2-5 TRBV7-2 TRBD1 few CASSLRGLGLETQYF TGTGCCAGCAGCTTAAGGGGGCTGGGGCTGGAGACCCAGTACTTC
TRBJ1-2 TRBV6-6 . few CASSYKDAYGYTF TGTGCCAGCAGTTACAAGGACGCCTATGGCTACACCTTC
TRBJ2-7 TRBV6-2/TRBV6-3 . . CASWGRTPTYEQYF TGTGCCAGTTGGGGACGGACTCCAACCTACGAGCAGTACTTC
TRBJ2-2 TRBV20-1 . . CSARRQGYTGELFF TGCAGTGCTAGGAGGCAGGGGTACACCGGGGAGCTGTTTTTT
TRBJ2-7 TRBV19 . . CASGGKLYEQYF TGTGCCAGCGGGGGTAAGCTATACGAGCAGTACTTC
TRBJ2-4 TRBV5-5 TRBD1 . CASSYAGTGVSNIQYF TGTGCCAGCAGCTATGCCGGGACAGGGGTGTCAAACATTCAGTACTTC
TRBJ2-4 TRBV15 TRBD1 . CATSSRDRENIQYF TGTGCCACCAGCAGTCGGGACAGAGAAAACATTCAGTACTTC
TRBJ2-4 TRBV10-3 TRBD1 few CAIWTGEAKNIQYF TGTGCCATCTGGACAGGGGAGGCCAAAAACATTCAGTACTTC